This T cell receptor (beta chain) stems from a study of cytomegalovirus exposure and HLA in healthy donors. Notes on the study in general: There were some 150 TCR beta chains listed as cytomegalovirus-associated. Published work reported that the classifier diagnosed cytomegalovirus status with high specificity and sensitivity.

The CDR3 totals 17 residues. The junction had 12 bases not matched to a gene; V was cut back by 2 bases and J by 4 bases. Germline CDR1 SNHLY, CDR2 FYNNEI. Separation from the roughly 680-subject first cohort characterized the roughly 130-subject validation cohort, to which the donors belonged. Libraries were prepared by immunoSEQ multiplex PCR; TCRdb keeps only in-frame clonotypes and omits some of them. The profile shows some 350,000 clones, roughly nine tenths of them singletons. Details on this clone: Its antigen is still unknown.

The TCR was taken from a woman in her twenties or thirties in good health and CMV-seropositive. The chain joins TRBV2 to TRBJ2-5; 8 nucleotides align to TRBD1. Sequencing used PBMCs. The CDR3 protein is CASSESSWTGSPETQYF. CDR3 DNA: TGTGCCAGCAGTGAAAGTAGTTGGACAGGGTCGCCAGAGACCCAGTACTTC.